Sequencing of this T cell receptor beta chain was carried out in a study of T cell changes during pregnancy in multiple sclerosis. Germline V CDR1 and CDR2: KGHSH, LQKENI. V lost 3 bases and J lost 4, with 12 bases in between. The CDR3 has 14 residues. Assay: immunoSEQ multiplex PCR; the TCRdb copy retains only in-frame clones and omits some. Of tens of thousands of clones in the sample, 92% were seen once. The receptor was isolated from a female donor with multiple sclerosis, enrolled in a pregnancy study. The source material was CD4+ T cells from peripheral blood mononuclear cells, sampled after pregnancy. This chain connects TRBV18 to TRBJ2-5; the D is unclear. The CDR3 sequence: CASSPGIARETQYF. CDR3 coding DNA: TGTGCCAGCTCACCTGGTATTGCCAGAGAGACCCAGTACTTC.